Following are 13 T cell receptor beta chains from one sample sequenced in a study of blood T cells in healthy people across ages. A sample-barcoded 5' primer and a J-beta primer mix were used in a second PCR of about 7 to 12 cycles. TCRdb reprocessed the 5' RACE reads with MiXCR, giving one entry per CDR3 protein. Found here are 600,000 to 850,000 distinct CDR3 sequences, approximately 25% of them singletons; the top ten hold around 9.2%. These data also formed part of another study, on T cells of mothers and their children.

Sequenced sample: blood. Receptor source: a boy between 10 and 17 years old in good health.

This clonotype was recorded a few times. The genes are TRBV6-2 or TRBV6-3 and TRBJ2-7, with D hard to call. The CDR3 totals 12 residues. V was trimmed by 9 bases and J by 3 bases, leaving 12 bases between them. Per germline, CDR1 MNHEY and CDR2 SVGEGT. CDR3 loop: CASSKGIYEQYF. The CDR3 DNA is TGTGCCAGTTCTAAGGGCATCTACGAGCAGTACTTC.

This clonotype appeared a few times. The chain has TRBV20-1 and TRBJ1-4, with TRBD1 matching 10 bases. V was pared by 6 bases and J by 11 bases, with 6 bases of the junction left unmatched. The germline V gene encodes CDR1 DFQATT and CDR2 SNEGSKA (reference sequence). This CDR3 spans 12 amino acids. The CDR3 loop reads CSAGTGEGKLFF. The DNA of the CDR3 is TGCAGTGCAGGGACAGGGGAGGGGAAACTGTTTTTT.

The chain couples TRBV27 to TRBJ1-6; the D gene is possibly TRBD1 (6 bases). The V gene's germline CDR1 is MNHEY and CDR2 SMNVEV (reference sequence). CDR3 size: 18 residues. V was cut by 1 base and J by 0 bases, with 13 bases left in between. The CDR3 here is CASSLLRGVSSYNSPLHF. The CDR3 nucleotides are TGTGCCAGCAGTTTATTAAGGGGGGTGAGCTCCTATAATTCACCCCTCCACTTT.

This CDR3 reads CSARDPEGAGQPQHF. In DNA form, the CDR3 reads TGCAGTGCTAGAGATCCGGAGGGGGCGGGTCAGCCCCAGCATTTT. This chain connects TRBV20-1 to TRBJ1-5, with TRBD1 matching 7 bases. Germline V lookup: CDR1 DFQATT, CDR2 SNEGSKA (reference sequence). V was clipped by 0 bases and J by 6 bases; unmatched bases: 8. The CDR3 is 15 residues long.

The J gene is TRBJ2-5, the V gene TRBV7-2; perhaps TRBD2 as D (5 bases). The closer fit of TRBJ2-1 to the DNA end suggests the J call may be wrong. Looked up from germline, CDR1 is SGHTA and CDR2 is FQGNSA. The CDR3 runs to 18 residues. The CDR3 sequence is CASSLDHRASSWRDEQFF. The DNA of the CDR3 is TGTGCCAGCAGCTTAGATCATAGGGCTAGCTCTTGGCGCGATGAGCAGTTCTTC.

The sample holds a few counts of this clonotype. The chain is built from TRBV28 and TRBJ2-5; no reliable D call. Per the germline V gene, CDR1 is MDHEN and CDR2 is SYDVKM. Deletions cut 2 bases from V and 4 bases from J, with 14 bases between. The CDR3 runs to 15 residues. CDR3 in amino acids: CASSLDVSTRETQYF. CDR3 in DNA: TGTGCCAGCAGTTTAGACGTATCGACGCGAGAGACCCAGTACTTC.

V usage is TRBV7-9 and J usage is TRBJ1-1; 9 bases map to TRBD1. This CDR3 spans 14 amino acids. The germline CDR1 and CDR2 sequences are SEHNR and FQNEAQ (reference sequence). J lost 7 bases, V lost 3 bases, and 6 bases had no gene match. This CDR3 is CASSFPGQGGEAFF. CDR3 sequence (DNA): TGTGCCAGCAGCTTTCCGGGACAGGGAGGTGAAGCTTTCTTT.

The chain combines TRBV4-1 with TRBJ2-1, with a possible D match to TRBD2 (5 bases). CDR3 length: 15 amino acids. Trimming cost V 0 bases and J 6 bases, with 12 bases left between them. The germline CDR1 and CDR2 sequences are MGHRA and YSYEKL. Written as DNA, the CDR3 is TGCGCCAGCAGCCAAGATGGGCGAGGAGGCAATGAGCAGTTCTTC. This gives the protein CASSQDGRGGNEQFF.

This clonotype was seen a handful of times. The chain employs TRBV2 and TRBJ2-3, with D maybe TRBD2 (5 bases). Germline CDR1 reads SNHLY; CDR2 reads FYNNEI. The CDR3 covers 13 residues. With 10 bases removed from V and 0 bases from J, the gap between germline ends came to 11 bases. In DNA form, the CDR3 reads TGTGCCAACGGACTGGAGAGCACAGATACGCAGTATTTT. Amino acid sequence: CANGLESTDTQYF.

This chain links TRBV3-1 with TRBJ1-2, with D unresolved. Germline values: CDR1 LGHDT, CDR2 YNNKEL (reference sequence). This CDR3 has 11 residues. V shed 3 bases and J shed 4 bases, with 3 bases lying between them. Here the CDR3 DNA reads TGTGCCAGCAGCCATCGCTATGGCTACACCTTC. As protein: CASSHRYGYTF.

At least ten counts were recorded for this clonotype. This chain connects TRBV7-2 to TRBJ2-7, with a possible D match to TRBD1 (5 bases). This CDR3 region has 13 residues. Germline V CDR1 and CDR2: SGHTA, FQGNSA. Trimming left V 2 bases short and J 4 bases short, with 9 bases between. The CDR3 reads CASSLNPGYEQYF. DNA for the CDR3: TGTGCCAGCAGCTTAAACCCAGGGTACGAGCAGTACTTC.

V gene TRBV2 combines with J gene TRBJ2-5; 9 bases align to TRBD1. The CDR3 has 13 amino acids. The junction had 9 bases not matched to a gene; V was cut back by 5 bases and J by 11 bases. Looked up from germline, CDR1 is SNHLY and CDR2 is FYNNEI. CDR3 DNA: TGTGCCAGCAGTAAAGGGACAGGGTACGGGCAGTACTTC. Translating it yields CASSKGTGYGQYF.

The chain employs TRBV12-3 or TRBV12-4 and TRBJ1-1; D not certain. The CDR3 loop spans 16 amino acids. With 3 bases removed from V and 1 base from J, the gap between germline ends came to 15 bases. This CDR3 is CASSFFPGEQNTEAFF. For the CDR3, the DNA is TGTGCCAGCAGTTTCTTTCCTGGGGAACAGAACACTGAAGCTTTCTTT.